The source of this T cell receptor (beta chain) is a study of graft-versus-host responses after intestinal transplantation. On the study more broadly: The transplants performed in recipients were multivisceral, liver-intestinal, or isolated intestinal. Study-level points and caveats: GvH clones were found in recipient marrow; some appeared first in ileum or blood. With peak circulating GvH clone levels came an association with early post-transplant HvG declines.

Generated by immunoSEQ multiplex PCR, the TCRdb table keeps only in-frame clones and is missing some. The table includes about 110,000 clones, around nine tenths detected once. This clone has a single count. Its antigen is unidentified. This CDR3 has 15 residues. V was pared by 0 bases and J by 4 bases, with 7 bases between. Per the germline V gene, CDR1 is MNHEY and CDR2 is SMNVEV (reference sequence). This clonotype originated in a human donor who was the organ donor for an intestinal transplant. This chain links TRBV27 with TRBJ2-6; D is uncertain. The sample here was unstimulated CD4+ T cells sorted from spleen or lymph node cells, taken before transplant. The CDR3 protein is CASSLSIPGANVLTF. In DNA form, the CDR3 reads TGTGCCAGCAGTTTATCGATTCCAGGGGCCAACGTCCTGACTTTC.